Detailed here is one T cell receptor beta chain. Antigen: not known. PBMCs were obtained from about 9.5 ml of fresh peripheral blood. The data stem from a study of Graves' ophthalmopathy and Graves' hyperthyroidism. Study-wide findings and caveats: Stable hyperthyroidism and ophthalmopathy were told apart by a 13-signature model, which achieved about 90% sensitivity and roughly 80% specificity. Among expanded thyroid clonotypes above 0.001 frequency, most also occurred in blood.

RNA served as the template for amplifying TCR beta CDR3 regions. HTBI primers primed a first-round RT-PCR, and a second-round multiplex PCR followed. TCRdb re-called the multiplex PCR reads through MiXCR, storing one row per CDR3 protein. The data contain 600,000 to 700,000 distinct CDR3 sequences, approximately 39% of them seen just once; the ten biggest clones take up around 3.3%. Material for sequencing was peripheral blood. This clonotype was sampled from an adult man with Graves' ophthalmopathy.

CDR3 nucleotide sequence: TGCAGTGCTAGATCGGGGTACCCCTACGAGCAGTACTTC. Its translation: CSARSGYPYEQYF. This chain uses TRBV20-1 with TRBJ2-7; a weak D match, TRBD2 (5 bases). From germline, CDR1 is DFQATT and CDR2 SNEGSKA (reference sequence). This CDR3 spans 13 amino acids. Between the trimmed V and J ends, which lost 2 bases and 2 bases, there was a span of 10 bases.